These 32 T cell receptor beta chains were sequenced from one sample in a study of T cell changes during pregnancy in multiple sclerosis. Clones were sequenced by immunoSEQ multiplex PCR, and TCRdb holds only the in-frame ones, with some missing. The data contain just under 45,000 clones, 80% to 95% of them singletons. The sample was CD4+ T cells from peripheral blood mononuclear cells, taken in the first trimester of pregnancy. Receptors were obtained from a female donor with multiple sclerosis, enrolled in a pregnancy study.

This clone was detected only once. The rearrangement links TRBV27 to TRBJ2-1, with 13 nucleotides matching TRBD2. CDR3 length: 19 residues. The V gene end was trimmed by 3 bases and the J gene end by 8 bases; junction bases not matched to a gene: 16. In germline, CDR1 is MNHEY, CDR2 SMNVEV (reference sequence). The CDR3 bases are TGTGCCAGCAGTTTCATTACCGGGACTAGCGGGACTCTTAGGGATGAGCAGTTCTTC. It codes for CASSFITGTSGTLRDEQFF.

This clone appeared a single time. V gene TRBV10-3 combines with J gene TRBJ2-1, with 10 bases matching TRBD2. J lost 2 bases, V lost 2 bases, and 3 bases had no gene match. CDR3 length equals 16 residues. Germline values: CDR1 ENHRY, CDR2 SYGVKD. The CDR3 sequence: CAISERTSGTYNEQFF. CDR3 DNA: TGTGCCATCAGTGAGAGAACTAGCGGGACCTACAATGAGCAGTTCTTC.

This clone was observed once. The V call is TRBV7-8, the J call TRBJ1-1; D remains ambiguous. Germline CDR1 SGHVS, CDR2 FQNEAQ. The length of the CDR3 is 13 residues. The germline V and J ends were trimmed by 3 bases and 9 bases, with 14 bases remaining between them. CDR3 loop: CASSFGIPLQAFF. The CDR3 DNA follows: TGTGCCAGCAGCTTCGGGATTCCGCTCCAAGCTTTCTTT.

The chain has TRBV6-5 and TRBJ2-7, with 9 bases matching TRBD1. V shed 2 bases, J shed 6 bases, and the junction held 11 bases outside the gene matches. The CDR3 runs 16 residues. CDR1 is MNHEY, CDR2 SVGAGI, per germline. The CDR3 DNA sequence: TGTGCCAGCAGTTACCTTGGCCGGGACAGGGACTCCGAGCAGTACTTC. Residues: CASSYLGRDRDSEQYF.

In DNA, the CDR3 is TGTGCCAGCAGTTTTGGGGGTTTAGGGAGGCGACGGAATGAGCAGTTCTTC. It specifies CASSFGGLGRRRNEQFF. This chain connects TRBV27 to TRBJ2-1; D may be TRBD2 (6 bases). V lost 3 bases and J 7 bases, leaving 22 bases between the germline ends. This CDR3 contains 17 residues. Per germline, CDR1 MNHEY and CDR2 SMNVEV (reference sequence).

Written as DNA, the CDR3 is TGCAGCGTTGCGGTACCGGGACTAGCGCCATACGAGCAGTACTTC. It specifies CSVAVPGLAPYEQYF. The V call is TRBV29-1, the J call TRBJ2-7, with 10 bases lining up with TRBD2. Losses at the gene ends were 4 bases for V and 4 bases for J; bases not matched to a gene: 10. Germline values: CDR1 SQVTM, CDR2 ANQGSEA. The CDR3 consists of 15 residues.

This rearrangement joins TRBV28 to TRBJ2-2, with 10 nucleotides matching TRBD2. The CDR3 sequence is 16 residues long. Germline loops: CDR1 MDHEN, CDR2 SYDVKM. Trimming at V came to 1 base and at J to 5 bases, leaving 4 bases not matched to a gene. The CDR3, as DNA: TGTGCCAGCAGTTTATCTAGCGGGAGTGAGACCGGGGAGCTGTTTTTT. Translating it yields CASSLSSGSETGELFF.

The rearrangement uses TRBV19 and TRBJ2-7; perhaps TRBD2 as D (6 bases). The CDR3 spans 13 residues. Germline CDR1 LNHDA, CDR2 SQIVND (reference sequence). With 3 bases removed from V and 5 bases from J, the gap between germline ends came to 11 bases. The CDR3 loop is CASSIGGGDEQYF. CDR3 nucleotide sequence: TGTGCCAGTAGTATTGGTGGAGGGGACGAGCAGTACTTC.

The chain joins TRBV20-1 to TRBJ1-1, with D unclear. The V gene lost 1 base and the J gene lost 7 bases, with 7 bases spanning the gap. The germline V gene has CDR1 DFQATT and CDR2 SNEGSKA (reference sequence). CDR3 length: 11 amino acids. In DNA, the CDR3 is TGCAGTGCTAGAGTAGTCCGTGAAGCTTTCTTT. It translates to CSARVVREAFF.

The chain has TRBV29-1 and TRBJ1-1; a weak D match, TRBD1 (5 bases). Deletions cut 7 bases from V and 5 bases from J, with 14 bases between. The V gene's germline CDR1 is SQVTM and CDR2 ANQGSEA. This CDR3 has 12 amino acids. The DNA of the CDR3 is TGCAGCGGGGGGGAGGGTCGGACTGAAGCTTTCTTT. Its translation: CSGGEGRTEAFF. The entire variable domain, with the rest obtained from reference TRBV29-1 and TRBJ1-1, is as follows: SAVISQKPSRDICQRGTSLTIQCQVDSQVTMMFWYRQQPGQSLTLIATANQGSEATYESGFVIDKFPISRPNLTFSTLTVSNMSPEDSSIYLCSGGEGRTEAFFGQGTRLTVV.

This rearrangement joins TRBV18 to TRBJ2-1; D perhaps matches TRBD2 (6 bases). CDR1 KGHSH and CDR2 LQKENI come from the germline V gene. V lost 3 bases to trimming and J lost 0 bases, with 9 bases between them. The length of the CDR3 is 15 residues. The CDR3 nucleotides read TGTGCCAGCTCACCTACTAGCAACTCCTACAATGAGCAGTTCTTC. It encodes CASSPTSNSYNEQFF.

CDR3 sequence (DNA): TGTGCCAGCAGTTACCTCGGGACAGGGGATTCACCCCTCCACTTT. It codes for CASSYLGTGDSPLHF. The chain uses TRBV6-5 and TRBJ1-6; 10 bases align to TRBD1. Germline CDR1 MNHEY, CDR2 SVGAGI. The CDR3 has 15 residues. V was pared by 2 bases and J by 8 bases, with 3 bases of the junction left unmatched.

This clone was seen a few times. The chain couples TRBV2 to TRBJ2-7; 10 nucleotides align to TRBD2. The CDR3 is made up of 14 amino acids. Germline CDR1 SNHLY, CDR2 FYNNEI. The V gene end was trimmed by 6 bases and the J gene end by 2 bases; junction bases not matched to a gene: 4. This chain's CDR3 is CASSQAGGPYEQYF. The CDR3 DNA reads TGTGCCAGCAGCCAAGCGGGAGGGCCCTACGAGCAGTACTTC.

The V and J genes are TRBV6-4 and TRBJ2-1, with a possible D match to TRBD1 (6 bases). Germline CDR1 and CDR2: MRHNA and SNTAGT. The ends were cut back, 4 bases at V and 5 bases at J, with 12 bases in the middle. This CDR3 spans 14 amino acids. The CDR3 DNA follows: TGTGCCAGCAGTGTAGACAGGACCGACAATGAGCAGTTCTTC. Translating it yields CASSVDRTDNEQFF.

This chain uses TRBV15 with TRBJ2-7, with D maybe TRBD2 (6 bases). This CDR3 region has 14 residues. CDR1 is LNHNV, CDR2 YYDKDF, per germline (reference sequence). Trimming pared 0 bases from V and 7 bases from J, leaving 13 bases between. The CDR3 DNA sequence: TGTGCCACCAGCAGAGATTACTCGCGGGAAGAGCAGTACTTC. Its protein is CATSRDYSREEQYF.

The rearrangement uses TRBV7-8 and TRBJ1-3; TRBD1 is a possible D gene (5 bases). Deletions cut 4 bases from V and 1 base from J, with 14 bases between. This CDR3 has 16 residues. Germline values: CDR1 SGHVS, CDR2 FQNEAQ. CDR3 nucleotides: TGTGCCAGCAGCTCCAGGCCAACAGGTTCTGGAAACACCATATATTTT. Its translation is CASSSRPTGSGNTIYF.

V and J are TRBV19 and TRBJ1-5; D gene unclear. V was pared by 6 bases and J by 7 bases, with 13 bases between. CDR1 is LNHDA, CDR2 SQIVND, per germline (reference sequence). The CDR3 loop spans 13 amino acids. Here the CDR3 DNA reads TGTGCCAGTAGCTATCTCCTCAACCAGCCCCAGCATTTT. Translating gives CASSYLLNQPQHF.

The chain joins TRBV7-9 to TRBJ1-2; D is uncertain. CDR1 is SEHNR and CDR2 is FQNEAQ in the germline V gene (reference sequence). The CDR3 length is 11 residues. V was pared by 6 bases and J by 5 bases, with 7 bases between. CDR3 amino acids: CASRVEYGYTF. The CDR3 DNA sequence: TGTGCCAGCAGGGTAGAATATGGCTACACCTTC.

The genes are TRBV28 and TRBJ2-7; D may be TRBD2 (7 bases). Germline values: CDR1 MDHEN, CDR2 SYDVKM. Trimming removed 2 bases at V and 2 bases at J, with 13 bases between. CDR3 length: 15 amino acids. The CDR3 loop is CASSLGRGLAYEQYF. The CDR3 DNA is TGTGCCAGCAGTTTAGGGCGGGGGCTGGCCTACGAGCAGTACTTC. Variable domain in full (rest from reference TRBV28 and TRBJ2-7): DVKVTQSSRYLVKRTGEKVFLECVQDMDHENMFWYRQDPGLGLRLIYFSYDVKMKEKGDIPEGYSVSREKKERFSLILESASTNQTSMYLCASSLGRGLAYEQYFGPGTRLTVT.

In its sample, this clone was seen once. The V call is TRBV2, the J call TRBJ2-5, with D possibly matching TRBD2 (5 bases). CDR1 and CDR2 from the germline V gene are SNHLY and FYNNEI. Between the trimmed V and J ends, which lost 6 bases and 0 bases, there was a span of 11 bases. The CDR3 is 14 amino acids. CDR3 coding DNA: TGTGCCAGCAGCTCTAGCCGAAACCAAGAGACCCAGTACTTC. Translating it yields CASSSSRNQETQYF.

This sequence joins TRBV5-1 and TRBJ2-3, with 13 nucleotides matching TRBD2. The CDR3 spans 15 residues. Germline CDR1 SGHRS, CDR2 YFSETQ. V was clipped by 5 bases and J by 4 bases; unmatched bases: 4. CDR3 nucleotide sequence: TGCGCCAGCAGACTAGCGGGAGGGCCTGCAGATACGCAGTATTTT. This translates into CASRLAGGPADTQYF.

The gene calls are TRBV7-8 and TRBJ1-1, with no clear D. CDR3 length: 14 amino acids. CDR1 is SGHVS, CDR2 FQNEAQ, per germline. The V end was cut by 6 bases, the J end by 4 bases, with 15 bases between. The DNA for the CDR3 is TGTGCCAGCAGATCTTTTATGGGGAGCACTGAAGCTTTCTTT. This encodes CASRSFMGSTEAFF.

The chain has TRBV28 and TRBJ2-5; TRBD2 might be the D (6 bases). CDR3 length: 14 amino acids. Germline loops: CDR1 MDHEN, CDR2 SYDVKM. The V gene lost 6 bases and the J gene lost 2 bases, with 13 bases spanning the gap. As DNA, the CDR3 is TGTGCCAGCAGAGGCGGGATTGGTCAAGAGACCCAGTACTTC. This gives the protein CASRGGIGQETQYF.

This sequence joins TRBV12-5 and TRBJ2-7; D possibly corresponds to TRBD2 (6 bases). V lost 5 bases, J lost 0 bases, and 11 bases lay in between. Germline V gene sequence: CDR1 LGHNT, CDR2 FRNRAP. There are 14 residues in the CDR3. In nucleotides, the CDR3 is TGTGCTAGTGGTCCGTTCGGGAGCTCCTACGAGCAGTACTTC. It yields the protein CASGPFGSSYEQYF.

This chain links TRBV7-8 with TRBJ2-7, with TRBD1 identical over 9 bases. V lost 5 bases, J lost 6 bases, and 8 bases stayed unmatched. In germline, CDR1 is SGHVS, CDR2 FQNEAQ. This CDR3 spans 14 amino acids. The CDR3 loop is CASSHRGREIEQYF. In nucleotides, the CDR3 is TGTGCCAGCAGCCACAGGGGGCGTGAGATCGAGCAGTACTTC.

This clone was seen only once. The J gene is TRBJ2-3, the V gene TRBV6-5; TRBD1 aligns across 9 bases. This CDR3 is 13 amino acids long. The germline V gene has CDR1 MNHEY and CDR2 SVGAGI. V lost 8 bases and J lost 4; bases outside the gene matches: 4. As DNA, the CDR3 is TGTGCCAGCGGACAGGGGTACGCAGATACGCAGTATTTT. It codes for CASGQGYADTQYF.

This chain connects TRBV2 to TRBJ2-5, with 7 nucleotides matching TRBD1. The ends lost 7 bases at V and 2 bases at J; junction bases unmatched: 4. Germline CDR1 SNHLY, CDR2 FYNNEI. This CDR3 is 13 amino acids long. CDR3 sequence reads: CASNRGSQETQYF. Written as DNA, the CDR3 is TGTGCCAGCAACAGGGGCAGTCAAGAGACCCAGTACTTC.

CDR3 amino acids: CASSEIGSLKETQYF. The CDR3 region has the DNA TGTGCCAGCAGTGAAATAGGTAGCCTAAAAGAGACCCAGTACTTC. The gene calls are TRBV2 and TRBJ2-5; D ambiguous. Germline V gene lookup returns CDR1 SNHLY and CDR2 FYNNEI. This CDR3 has 15 amino acids. V was clipped by 2 bases and J by 3 bases, with 13 bases between them.

This chain joins TRBV28 and TRBJ1-2, with a tentative D call TRBD1 (6 bases). V was cut by 2 bases and J by 0 bases, with 7 bases left in between. The CDR3 totals 14 residues. The germline gives CDR1 MDHEN, CDR2 SYDVKM. The CDR3 DNA sequence: TGTGCCAGCAGTTTAGGGGGCTCTAACTATGGCTACACCTTC. Protein product: CASSLGGSNYGYTF.

V and J are TRBV5-4 and TRBJ1-4; no clear D gene. The ends were cut back, 2 bases at V and 5 bases at J, with 7 bases in the middle. The CDR3 is 13 residues long. Looked up from germline, CDR1 is SGHNT and CDR2 is YYREEE (reference sequence). The DNA of the CDR3 is TGTGCCAGCAGCTTCAGGCGAAATGAAAAACTGTTTTTT. This translates into CASSFRRNEKLFF. The whole variable domain, remainder taken from reference TRBV5-4 and TRBJ1-4, is ETGVTQSPTHLIKTRGQQVTLRCSSQSGHNTVSWYQQALGQGPQFIFQYYREEENGRGNFPPRFSGLQFPNYSSELNVNALELDDSALYLCASSFRRNEKLFFGSGTQLSVL.

The gene calls are TRBV18 and TRBJ1-5; D remains unclear. This CDR3 is 15 amino acids long. V was trimmed by 0 bases and J by 6 bases, leaving 12 bases between them. Germline CDR1 KGHSH, CDR2 LQKENI. In DNA, the CDR3 is TGTGCCAGCTCACCACCTAGGCAGGTCGGTCAGCCCCAGCATTTT. The encoded protein is CASSPPRQVGQPQHF.

This clone has just one count. The chain couples TRBV28 to TRBJ1-5; TRBD1 might be the D (6 bases). Germline CDR1 reads MDHEN; CDR2 reads SYDVKM. The CDR3 runs to 12 residues. CDR3 sequence reads: CATTGPNQPQHF. The CDR3 region has the DNA TGTGCAACTACAGGGCCCAATCAGCCCCAGCATTTT.